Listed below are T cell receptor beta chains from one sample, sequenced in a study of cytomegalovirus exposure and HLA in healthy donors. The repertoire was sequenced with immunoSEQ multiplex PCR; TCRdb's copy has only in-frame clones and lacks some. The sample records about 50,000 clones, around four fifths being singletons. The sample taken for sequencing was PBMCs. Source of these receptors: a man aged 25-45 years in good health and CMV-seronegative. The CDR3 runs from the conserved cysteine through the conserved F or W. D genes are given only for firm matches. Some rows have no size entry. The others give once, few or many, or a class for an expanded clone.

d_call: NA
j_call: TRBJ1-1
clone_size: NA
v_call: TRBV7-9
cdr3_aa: CASSLAGQDRGVF
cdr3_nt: TGTGCCAGCAGCTTAGCCGGGCAGGACCGCGGGGTCTTT

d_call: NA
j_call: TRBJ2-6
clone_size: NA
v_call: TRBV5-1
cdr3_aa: CASSAQYSGANVLTF
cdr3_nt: TGCGCCAGCAGCGCACAGTACTCTGGGGCCAACGTCCTGACTTTC

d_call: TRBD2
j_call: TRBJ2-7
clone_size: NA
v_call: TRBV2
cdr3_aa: CASSEESGRAYEQYF
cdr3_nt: TGTGCCAGCAGTGAAGAAAGCGGGAGGGCGTACGAGCAGTACTTC

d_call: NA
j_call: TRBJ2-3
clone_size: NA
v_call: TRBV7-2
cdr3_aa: CASSEEYYQYF
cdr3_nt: TGTGCCAGCAGCGAAGAGTACTACCAGTATTTT

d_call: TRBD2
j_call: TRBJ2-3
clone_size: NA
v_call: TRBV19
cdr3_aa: CASGRGSYVFDTQYF
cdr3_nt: TGTGCCAGTGGGCGGGGGTCGTATGTTTTCGATACGCAGTATTTT

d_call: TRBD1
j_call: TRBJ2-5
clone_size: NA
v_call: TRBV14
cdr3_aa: CASSPRTGGEKQYF
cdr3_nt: TGTGCCAGCAGCCCGCGGACAGGGGGCGAAAAGCAGTACTTC

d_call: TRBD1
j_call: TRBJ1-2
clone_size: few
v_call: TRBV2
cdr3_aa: CASSESPTGRYGYTF
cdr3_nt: TGTGCCAGCAGTGAATCACCGACAGGGCGGTATGGCTACACCTTC

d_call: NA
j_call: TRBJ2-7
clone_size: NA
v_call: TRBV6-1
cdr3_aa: CASIPSSSEQYF
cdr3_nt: TGTGCCAGCATCCCTTCCTCCTCCGAGCAGTACTTC

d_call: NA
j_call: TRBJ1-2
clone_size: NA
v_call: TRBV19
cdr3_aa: CASSPYRDTNYGYTF
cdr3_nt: TGTGCCAGTAGCCCCTACCGGGACACGAACTATGGCTACACCTTC

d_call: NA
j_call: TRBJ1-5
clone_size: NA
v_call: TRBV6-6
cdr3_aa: CASNKLQEVQPQHF
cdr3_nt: TGTGCCAGCAATAAGTTACAGGAAGTCCAGCCCCAGCATTTT

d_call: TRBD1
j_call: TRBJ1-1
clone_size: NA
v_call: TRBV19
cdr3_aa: CASSILGQVKNTEAFF
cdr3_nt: TGTGCCAGTAGTATTTTGGGACAGGTTAAGAACACTGAAGCTTTCTTT

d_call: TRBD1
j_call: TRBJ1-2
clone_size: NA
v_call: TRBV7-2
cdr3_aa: CASSSRGREYGYTF
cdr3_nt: TGTGCCAGCAGCTCAAGGGGGCGCGAATATGGCTACACCTTC

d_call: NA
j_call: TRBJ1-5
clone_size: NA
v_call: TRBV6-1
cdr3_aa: CASNLSNQPQHF
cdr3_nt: TGTGCCAGCAATCTTAGCAATCAGCCCCAGCATTTT

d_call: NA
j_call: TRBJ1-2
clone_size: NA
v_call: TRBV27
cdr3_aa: CASGGQLAGYGYTF
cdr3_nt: TGTGCCAGTGGAGGACAGCTCGCTGGTTATGGCTACACCTTC

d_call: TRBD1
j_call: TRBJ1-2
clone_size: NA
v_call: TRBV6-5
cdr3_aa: CASSYSRGQGSGYTF
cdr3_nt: TGTGCCAGCAGTTACTCGAGGGGACAGGGATCTGGCTACACCTTC

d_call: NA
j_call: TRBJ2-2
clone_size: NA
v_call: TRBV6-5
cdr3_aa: CASSPSNTGELFF
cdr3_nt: TGTGCCAGCAGCCCATCGAACACCGGGGAGCTGTTTTTT

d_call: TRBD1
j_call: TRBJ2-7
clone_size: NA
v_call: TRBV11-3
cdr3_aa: CASSLQGALAYEQYF
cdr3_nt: TGTGCCAGCAGCTTACAGGGGGCTCTTGCCTACGAGCAGTACTTC

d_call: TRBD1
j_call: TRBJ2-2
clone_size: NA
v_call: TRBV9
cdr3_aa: CASSSRPGQGNTGELFF
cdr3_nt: TGTGCCAGCAGCTCACGACCGGGACAGGGAAACACCGGGGAGCTGTTTTTT

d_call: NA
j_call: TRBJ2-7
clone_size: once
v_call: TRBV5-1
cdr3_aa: CASSLGQDYEQYF
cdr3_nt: TGCGCCAGCAGCTTGGGACAGGACTACGAGCAGTACTTC

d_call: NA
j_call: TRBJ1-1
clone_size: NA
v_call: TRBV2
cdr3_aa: CASSEGRGTTEAFF
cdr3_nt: TGTGCCAGCAGTGAAGGGAGAGGGACAACTGAAGCTTTCTTT

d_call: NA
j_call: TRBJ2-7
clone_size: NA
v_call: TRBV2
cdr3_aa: CASTGAAGGRRIEQYF
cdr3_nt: TGTGCCAGCACAGGCGCCGCCGGGGGGCGCAGAATCGAGCAGTACTTC

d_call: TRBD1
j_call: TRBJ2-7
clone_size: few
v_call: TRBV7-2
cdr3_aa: CASSRNKGAGGPYEQYF
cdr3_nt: TGTGCCAGCAGCCGGAACAAAGGGGCAGGGGGTCCCTACGAGCAGTACTTC

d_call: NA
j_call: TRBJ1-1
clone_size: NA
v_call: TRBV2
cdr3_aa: CASSEAKTTAGTEAFF
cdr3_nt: TGTGCCAGCAGTGAAGCGAAAACCACGGCGGGCACTGAAGCTTTCTTT

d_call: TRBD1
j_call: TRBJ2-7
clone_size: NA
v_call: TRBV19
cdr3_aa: CASKSTGGYEQYF
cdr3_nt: TGTGCCAGTAAATCGACAGGGGGATACGAGCAGTACTTC

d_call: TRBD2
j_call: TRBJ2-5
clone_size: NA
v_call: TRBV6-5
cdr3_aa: CASSYRAGGLETQYF
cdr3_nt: TGTGCCAGCAGTTACAGAGCGGGGGGGCTTGAGACCCAGTACTTC

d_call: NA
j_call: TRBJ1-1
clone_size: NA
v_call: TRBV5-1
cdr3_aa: CASSPSRSTGVSTEAFF
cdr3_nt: TGCGCCAGCAGCCCGTCCCGTAGCACCGGGGTTAGCACTGAAGCTTTCTTT

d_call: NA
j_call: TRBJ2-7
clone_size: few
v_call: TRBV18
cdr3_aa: CASSAGGEQYF
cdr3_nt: TGTGCCAGCTCGGCGGGCGGAGAGCAGTACTTC

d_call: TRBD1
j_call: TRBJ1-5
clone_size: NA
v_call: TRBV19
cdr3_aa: CASRDRNSNQPQHF
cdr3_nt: TGTGCCAGTAGGGACAGGAATAGCAATCAGCCCCAGCATTTT

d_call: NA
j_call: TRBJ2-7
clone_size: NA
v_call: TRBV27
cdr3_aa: CASSYRDPAFEQYF
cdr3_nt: TGTGCCAGCAGTTACAGGGATCCTGCCTTCGAGCAGTACTTC

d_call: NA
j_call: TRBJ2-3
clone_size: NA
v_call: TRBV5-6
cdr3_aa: CASSLGRGGDTQYF
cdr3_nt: TGTGCCAGCAGCTTGGGGAGGGGTGGAGATACGCAGTATTTT

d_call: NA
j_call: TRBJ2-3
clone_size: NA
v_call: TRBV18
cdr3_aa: CASSPLVTGDTQYF
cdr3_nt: TGTGCCAGCTCACCACTCGTTACCGGAGATACGCAGTATTTT

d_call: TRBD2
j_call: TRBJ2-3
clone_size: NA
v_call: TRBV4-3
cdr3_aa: CASSQVSSGGQTQYF
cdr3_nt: TGCGCCAGCAGCCAAGTTTCTAGCGGGGGGCAAACGCAGTATTTT

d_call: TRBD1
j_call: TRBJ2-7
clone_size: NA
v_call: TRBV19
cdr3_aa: CASSIHAGTGAYEQYF
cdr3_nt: TGTGCCAGTAGTATCCATGCCGGGACAGGGGCCTACGAGCAGTACTTC

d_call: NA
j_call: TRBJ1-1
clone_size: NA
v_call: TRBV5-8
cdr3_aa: CASSSRVYTEAFF
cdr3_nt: TGTGCCAGCAGCTCCAGGGTTTACACTGAAGCTTTCTTT

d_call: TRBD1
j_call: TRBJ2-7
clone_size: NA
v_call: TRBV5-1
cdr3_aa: CASSGLTGAYEQYF
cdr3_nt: TGCGCCAGCAGCGGGTTGACAGGGGCCTACGAGCAGTACTTC

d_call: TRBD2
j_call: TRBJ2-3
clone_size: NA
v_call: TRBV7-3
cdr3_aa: CASGTSGGNFGDTQYF
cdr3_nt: TGTGCCAGCGGAACTAGCGGGGGGAACTTTGGGGATACGCAGTATTTT

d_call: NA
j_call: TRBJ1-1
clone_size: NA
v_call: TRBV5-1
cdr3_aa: CASSSTGQPTEAFF
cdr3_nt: TGCGCCAGCAGCTCCACCGGACAACCCACTGAAGCTTTCTTT

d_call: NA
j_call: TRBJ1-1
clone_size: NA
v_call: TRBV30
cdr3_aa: CAWSHYVRGTEAFF
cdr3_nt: TGTGCCTGGAGTCACTATGTCAGAGGCACTGAAGCTTTCTTT

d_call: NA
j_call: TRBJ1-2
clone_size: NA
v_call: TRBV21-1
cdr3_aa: CASSKAPGGCGYTF
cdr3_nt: TGTGCCAGCAGCAAAGCGCCAGGGGGCTGTGGCTACACCTTC

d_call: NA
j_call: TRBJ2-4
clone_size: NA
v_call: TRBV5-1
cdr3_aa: CASSSEGRGINIQYF
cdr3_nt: TGCGCCAGCAGCAGCGAGGGTAGGGGGATCAACATTCAGTACTTC

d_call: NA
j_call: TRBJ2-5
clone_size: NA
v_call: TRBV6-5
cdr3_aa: CASSYSTIGRQYF
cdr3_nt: TGTGCCAGCAGTTACTCGACTATCGGCCGGCAGTACTTC

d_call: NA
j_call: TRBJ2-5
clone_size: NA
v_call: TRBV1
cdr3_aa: CTSSQEHPGLAQDPQETQYF
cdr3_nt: TGCACCAGCAGCCAAGAACATCCGGGACTAGCCCAAGACCCCCAAGAGACCCAGTACTTC

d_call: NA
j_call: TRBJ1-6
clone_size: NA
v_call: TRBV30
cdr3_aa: CAWTTLTGSHSPLHF
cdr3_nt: TGTGCCTGGACCACCCTAACAGGGTCCCATTCCCCCCTCCACTTT

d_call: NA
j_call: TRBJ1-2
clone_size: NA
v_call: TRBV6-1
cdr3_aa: CASSDQGFYGYTF
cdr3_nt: TGTGCCAGCAGTGACCAGGGGTTCTATGGCTACACCTTC

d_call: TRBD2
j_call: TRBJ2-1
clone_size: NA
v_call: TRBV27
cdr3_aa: CASSSRAGAGRNEQFF
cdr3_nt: TGTGCCAGCAGTTCCCGAGCGGGAGCCGGGCGGAATGAGCAGTTCTTC

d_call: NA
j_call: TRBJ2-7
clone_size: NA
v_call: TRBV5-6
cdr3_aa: CASSLQGLVSYEQYF
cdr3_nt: TGTGCCAGCAGCTTACAGGGTCTAGTCTCCTACGAGCAGTACTTC

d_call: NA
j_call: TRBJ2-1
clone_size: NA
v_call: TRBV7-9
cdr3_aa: CASSFLVRITYNEQFF
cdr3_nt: TGTGCCAGCAGCTTCTTAGTACGAATTACCTACAATGAGCAGTTCTTC

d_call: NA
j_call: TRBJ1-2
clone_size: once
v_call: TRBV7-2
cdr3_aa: CASSLDYTGDYGYTF
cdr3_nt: TGTGCCAGCAGCTTAGATTACACAGGAGACTATGGCTACACCTTC

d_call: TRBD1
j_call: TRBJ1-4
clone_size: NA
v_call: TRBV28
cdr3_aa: CASSNPDRNEKLFF
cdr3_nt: TGTGCCAGCAGTAATCCGGACAGGAATGAAAAACTGTTTTTT

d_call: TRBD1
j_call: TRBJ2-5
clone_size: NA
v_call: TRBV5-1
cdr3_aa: CASSLSPGQDKTQYF
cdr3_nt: TGCGCCAGCAGCTTATCCCCGGGACAGGATAAGACCCAGTACTTC

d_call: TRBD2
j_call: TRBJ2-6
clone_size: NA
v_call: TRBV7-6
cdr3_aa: CASSLEGRAGANVLTF
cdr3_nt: TGTGCCAGCAGCTTAGAGGGGAGGGCTGGGGCCAACGTCCTGACTTTC

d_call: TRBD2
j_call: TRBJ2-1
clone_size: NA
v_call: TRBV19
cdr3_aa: CAVHSGSSYNEQFF
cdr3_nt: TGTGCCGTCCATAGCGGGAGCTCCTACAATGAGCAGTTCTTC

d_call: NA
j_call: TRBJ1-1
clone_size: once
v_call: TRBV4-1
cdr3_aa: CASSPRAGRYTEAFF
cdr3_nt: TGCGCCAGCAGCCCCCGGGCGGGTCGGTACACTGAAGCTTTCTTT

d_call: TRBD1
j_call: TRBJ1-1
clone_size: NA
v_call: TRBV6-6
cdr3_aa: CASTNRGGTEAFF
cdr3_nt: TGTGCCAGCACCAACAGGGGCGGGACTGAAGCTTTCTTT

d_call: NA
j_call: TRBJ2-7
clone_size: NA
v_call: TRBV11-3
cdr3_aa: CASSLGSTDYEQYF
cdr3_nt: TGTGCCAGCAGCTTAGGGTCGACTGACTACGAGCAGTACTTC

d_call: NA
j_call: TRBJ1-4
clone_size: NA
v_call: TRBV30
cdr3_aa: CAWSSGGGREKLFF
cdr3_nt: TGTGCCTGGAGTTCGGGAGGGGGAAGGGAAAAACTGTTTTTT

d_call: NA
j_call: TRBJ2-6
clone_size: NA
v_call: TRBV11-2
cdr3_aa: CASSPDRFSGANVLTF
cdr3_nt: TGTGCCAGCAGCCCTGACAGATTCTCTGGGGCCAACGTCCTGACTTTC

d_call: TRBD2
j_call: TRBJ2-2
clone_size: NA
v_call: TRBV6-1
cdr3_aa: CASSEEAGGPGELFF
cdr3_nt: TGTGCCAGCAGTGAAGAAGCGGGAGGGCCCGGGGAGCTGTTTTTT

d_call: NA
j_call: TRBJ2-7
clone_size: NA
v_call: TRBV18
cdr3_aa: CASSAIVTYEQYF
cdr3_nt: TGTGCCAGCTCCGCCATAGTTACCTACGAGCAGTACTTC

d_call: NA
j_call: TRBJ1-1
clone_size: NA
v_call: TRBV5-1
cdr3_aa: CASSFLSLGGTEAFF
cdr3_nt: TGCGCCAGCAGCTTCTTATCCCTAGGGGGCACTGAAGCTTTCTTT